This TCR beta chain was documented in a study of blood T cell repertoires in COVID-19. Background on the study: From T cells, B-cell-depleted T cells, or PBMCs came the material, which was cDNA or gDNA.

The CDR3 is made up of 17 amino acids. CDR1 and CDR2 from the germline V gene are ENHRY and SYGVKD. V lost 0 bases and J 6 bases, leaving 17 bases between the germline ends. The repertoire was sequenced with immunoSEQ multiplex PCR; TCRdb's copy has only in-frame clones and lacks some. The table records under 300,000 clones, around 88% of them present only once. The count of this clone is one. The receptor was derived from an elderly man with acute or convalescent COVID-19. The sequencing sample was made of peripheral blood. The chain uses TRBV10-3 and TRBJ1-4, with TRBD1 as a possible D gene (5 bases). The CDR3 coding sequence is TGTGCCATCAGTGAGTCGACTCGGGGGTCCTCTTATGAAAAACTGTTTTTT. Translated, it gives CAISESTRGSSYEKLFF.